The 15 T cell receptor beta chains below come from one sample, sequenced in a study of blood T cell repertoires in COVID-19. Sequencing used immunoSEQ multiplex PCR; TCRdb keeps in-frame clones, though not all of them. This table holds 400,000 or so clones, 85% to 90% found once. Material for sequencing was peripheral blood. Receptors were obtained from a man younger than 35 with COVID-19, enrolled during active disease.

A word on this clone: A junction boundary mismatches the germline segment, possibly from a read error. J is TRBJ1-1 and V is TRBV29-1, with D unresolved. This CDR3 has 9 residues. Germline V gives CDR1 SQVTM, CDR2 ANQGSEA. The CDR3: CSVGRNFGF. The CDR3 nucleotides are TGCAGCGTTGGGAGGAACTTCGGCTTT.

The count of this clone is one. V and J are TRBV9 and TRBJ1-3; possible D gene TRBD1, 5 bases. This CDR3 region has 16 residues. Germline V gene data show CDR1 as SGDLS and CDR2 as YYNGEE. Trimming took off 1 base at V and 0 bases at J, with 11 bases between the two ends. CDR3 DNA sequence: TGTGCCAGCAGCGTACGGGCAGGGCCCTCTGGAAACACCATATATTTT. Translated: CASSVRAGPSGNTIYF.

CDR3 coding DNA: TGTGCCAGCAGCGATCGTAGCGGGGCAAGCCCAGATACGCAGTATTTT. It yields the protein CASSDRSGASPDTQYF. J is TRBJ2-3 and V is TRBV2; TRBD2 matches 8 bases. The CDR3 extends over 16 amino acids. CDR1 and CDR2 (germline): SNHLY, FYNNEI. Trimming cost V 6 bases and J 4 bases; bases outside gene matches: 12.

In regard to this clone: The same CDR3 arises from other DNA sequences in this sample as well. V is TRBV29-1 and J is TRBJ1-1; D possibly corresponds to TRBD1 (6 bases). Between the trimmed V and J ends, which lost 7 bases and 0 bases, there was a span of 9 bases. CDR1 is SQVTM, CDR2 ANQGSEA, per germline. There are 12 residues in the CDR3. The CDR3 region has the DNA TGCAGCGCCGGACAGATGAACACTGAAGCTTTCTTT. Its protein is CSAGQMNTEAFF. The full variable domain, with the rest looked up from reference TRBV29-1 and TRBJ1-1, is SAVISQKPSRDICQRGTSLTIQCQVDSQVTMMFWYRQQPGQSLTLIATANQGSEATYESGFVIDKFPISRPNLTFSTLTVSNMSPEDSSIYLCSAGQMNTEAFFGQGTRLTVV.

The chain is built from TRBV19 and TRBJ1-5; D is unresolved. The CDR3 runs 14 residues. V lost 5 bases, J lost 9 bases, and 17 bases lay in between. The germline V gene has CDR1 LNHDA and CDR2 SQIVND (reference sequence). CDR3 bases: TGTGCCAGTAGTCTATGGGAGAGCCTTTCGCCCCAGCATTTT. Translating it yields CASSLWESLSPQHF.

V and J are TRBV7-6 and TRBJ2-1, with 14 bases aligning to TRBD2. The CDR3 covers 15 residues. Germline V lookup: CDR1 SGHVS, CDR2 FNYEAQ. J was trimmed by 10 bases and V by 1 base; bases with no gene match: 3. For the CDR3, the DNA is TGTGCCAGCAGCTTAGGACTAGCGGGGGGGTACGAGCAGTTCTTC. It codes for CASSLGLAGGYEQFF.

The chain is built from TRBV5-1 and TRBJ2-1; D possibly corresponds to TRBD2 (6 bases). Trimming pared 4 bases from V and 2 bases from J, leaving 13 bases between. Germline lookup yields CDR1 SGHRS and CDR2 YFSETQ. The CDR3 runs 15 residues. Here the CDR3 reads CASSLGTFPYNEQFF. The CDR3 DNA reads TGCGCCAGCAGCCTTGGGACTTTCCCCTACAATGAGCAGTTCTTC.

In regard to this clone: The sample carries other DNA sequences with the same CDR3. The V gene is TRBV30, the J gene TRBJ1-5; D remains ambiguous. Germline CDR1 is GTSNPN and CDR2 is SVGIG (reference sequence). This CDR3 spans 13 amino acids. V was cut by 0 bases and J by 4 bases, with 7 bases left in between. The CDR3 protein is CAWSVRRNQPQHF. The CDR3 DNA reads TGTGCCTGGAGTGTACGGCGGAATCAGCCCCAGCATTTT.

The DNA for the CDR3 is TGTGCCAGCAGCCAAGGCCGCAGCGACTCTGGGGCCAACGTCCTGACTTTC. Residues: CASSQGRSDSGANVLTF. This rearrangement joins TRBV3-1 (or the pseudogene TRBV3-2) to TRBJ2-6; D uncertain. V was pared by 1 base and J by 0 bases, with 10 bases between. CDR3 length equals 17 residues. From germline, CDR1 is LGHDT and CDR2 YNNKEL (reference sequence).

Here the CDR3 reads CAWSKPGLAGSSYEQYF. The CDR3 DNA sequence: TGTGCCTGGAGTAAACCGGGACTAGCGGGGAGCTCCTACGAGCAGTACTTC. The chain links TRBV30 to TRBJ2-7, with TRBD2 matching over 13 bases. The CDR3 runs to 17 residues. Germline V gene data show CDR1 as GTSNPN and CDR2 as SVGIG (reference sequence). The V gene end was trimmed by 2 bases and the J gene end by 0 bases; junction bases not matched to a gene: 7.

In the case of this clone: This sequence may be a read error, since a much larger clone differs from it by one base. The chain combines TRBV7-6 with TRBJ1-5, with D unresolved. The germline V and J ends were trimmed by 5 bases and 0 bases, with 5 bases remaining between them. This CDR3 region has 13 residues. Germline loops: CDR1 SGHVS, CDR2 FNYEAQ. The CDR3 nucleotides read TGTGCCAGCAGCCAGAATAGCAATCAGCCCCAGCATTTT. This gives the protein CASSQNSNQPQHF.

Points on this clone: At the DNA level, this CDR3 is encoded by other sequences in the same sample as well. This chain uses TRBV20-1 with TRBJ1-2, with D unclear. Germline V lookup: CDR1 DFQATT, CDR2 SNEGSKA (reference sequence). CDR3 length: 11 residues. Between the trimmed V and J ends, which lost 1 base and 8 bases, there was a span of 8 bases. The CDR3 loop is CSARGGYGYTF. The CDR3 nucleotides are TGCAGTGCTAGAGGAGGGTACGGCTACACCTTC.

This chain uses TRBV6-5 with TRBJ2-5; TRBD2 is a possible D gene (7 bases). Germline values: CDR1 MNHEY, CDR2 SVGAGI. The CDR3 is 16 residues long. The V end lost 1 base, the J end lost 2 bases, and 14 bases lay between the germline ends. CDR3 sequence (DNA): TGTGCCAGCAGTTACTGGGGGGGGGCCCCGCAAGAGACCCAGTACTTC. It translates to CASSYWGGAPQETQYF.

The gene calls are TRBV2 and TRBJ2-2; 11 positions agree with TRBD2. V was pared by 4 bases and J by 0 bases, with 1 base of the junction left unmatched. Germline V gene data show CDR1 as SNHLY and CDR2 as FYNNEI. This CDR3 is 16 amino acids long. The CDR3, as DNA: TGTGCCAGCAGTGCACTAGCGGGGGCGAACACCGGGGAGCTGTTTTTT. Translation: CASSALAGANTGELFF.

This rearrangement joins TRBV28 to TRBJ1-2; D ambiguous. The length of the CDR3 is 12 residues. V shed 4 bases and J shed 4 bases, with 7 bases lying between them. Germline V lookup: CDR1 MDHEN, CDR2 SYDVKM. The CDR3 protein is CASSSTFYGYTF. The DNA of the CDR3 is TGTGCCAGCAGTTCCACATTCTATGGCTACACCTTC.